Listed below are T cell receptor beta chains from one sample, sequenced in a study of T cells in Graves' hyperthyroidism and ophthalmopathy. MiXCR, run by TCRdb on the multiplex PCR reads, gives a single entry per CDR3 protein. The table records around 520,000 distinct CDR3 sequences, about 14% of them present only once. The sample was blood. These receptors were collected from a woman aged 35 to 49 with Graves' hyperthyroidism. The CDR3 runs from the conserved cysteine through the conserved F or W.

CDR3 | J | V
CSARGTGRTEAFF | TRBJ1-1 | TRBV20-1
CASSRGQGESTDTQYF | TRBJ2-3 | TRBV4-1
CASSGGGHEQYF | TRBJ2-7 | TRBV2
CASGERSPSYNEQFF | TRBJ2-1 | TRBV27
CSARGQRYEQYF | TRBJ2-7 | TRBV20-1
CASSVSGPSYNEQFF | TRBJ2-1 | TRBV12-3/TRBV12-4
CASSPSGQGHYEQYF | TRBJ2-7 | TRBV27
CASSLGGEGELFF | TRBJ2-2 | TRBV12-3/TRBV12-4
CSARDSATSNTEAFF | TRBJ1-1 | TRBV20-1
CASSYMWTSGSGTDTQYF | TRBJ2-3 | TRBV11-2
CASSLQAGNQPQHF | TRBJ1-5 | TRBV28
CAWSPSDRGNTEAFF | TRBJ1-1 | TRBV30
CASSPQGGGSSWNEQFF | TRBJ2-1 | TRBV7-2
CASSPWTGAAEAFF | TRBJ1-1 | TRBV5-6
CASTLGGITEAFF | TRBJ1-1 | TRBV12-3/TRBV12-4